A single sample is the source of the 13 T cell receptor beta chains below, sequenced in a study of cytomegalovirus exposure and HLA in healthy donors. The PCR used 60 Vbeta and 13 Jbeta primers. Clones were sequenced by immunoSEQ multiplex PCR, and TCRdb holds only the in-frame ones, with some missing. The table shows roughly 150,000 clones, with over 80% occurring only once. The specimen was PBMCs. These receptors were taken from a girl aged 10 to 17 in good health and CMV-seropositive.

V and J are TRBV5-4 and TRBJ2-5, with TRBD2 matching over 13 bases. J gave up 5 bases and V 10 bases, and 11 bases lay outside the gene matches. The CDR3 covers 15 residues. Germline V gene data show CDR1 as SGHNT and CDR2 as YYREEE (reference sequence). The CDR3 loop reads CAWWTSGSQGETQYF. The DNA of the CDR3 is TGTGCCTGGTGGACTAGCGGGAGCCAGGGGGAGACCCAGTACTTC. The entire variable domain, with the rest obtained from reference TRBV5-4 and TRBJ2-5, is as follows: ETGVTQSPTHLIKTRGQQVTLRCSSQSGHNTVSWYQQALGQGPQFIFQYYREEENGRGNFPPRFSGLQFPNYSSELNVNALELDDSALYLCAWWTSGSQGETQYFGPGTRLLVL.

This chain uses TRBV6-5 with TRBJ1-2; D is uncertain. Germline loops: CDR1 MNHEY, CDR2 SVGAGI. V was shortened by 2 bases and J by 2 bases, with 9 bases between the two germline ends. The CDR3 has 14 amino acids. The CDR3: CASSYGGSNYGYTF. The CDR3 bases are TGTGCCAGCAGTTACGGTGGCTCCAACTATGGCTACACCTTC.

V gene TRBV7-6 combines with J gene TRBJ2-2; no definite D call. This CDR3 is 13 amino acids long. Germline loops: CDR1 SGHVS, CDR2 FNYEAQ. Between the trimmed V and J ends, which lost 1 base and 6 bases, there was a span of 6 bases. The CDR3 is CASSLDLAGELFF. The CDR3, as DNA: TGTGCCAGCAGCTTAGATCTAGCCGGGGAGCTGTTTTTT.

The chain combines TRBV10-3 with TRBJ2-1; TRBD2 aligns across 14 bases. This CDR3 has 17 amino acids. V was pared by 7 bases and J by 5 bases, with 10 bases of the junction left unmatched. From germline, CDR1 is ENHRY and CDR2 SYGVKD. DNA of the CDR3: TGTGCCATCAAAAGACTAGCGGGAGGGCCCGAGGACAATGAGCAGTTCTTC. It codes for CAIKRLAGGPEDNEQFF.

The rearrangement joins TRBV6-1 to TRBJ1-2; 9 bases fit TRBD1. V shed 4 bases, J shed 7 bases, and the junction held 7 bases outside the gene matches. Germline CDR1 MNHNS, CDR2 SASEGT. The CDR3 runs to 14 residues. In DNA, the CDR3 is TGTGCCAGCAGTGCCCCGGGACAGGGATTTGGCTACACCTTC. Protein sequence: CASSAPGQGFGYTF.

The CDR3: CASSSTPDRYLSTDTQYF. The CDR3 coding sequence is TGTGCCAGCAGCTCTACCCCTGACAGGTATCTTAGCACAGATACGCAGTATTTT. The chain carries TRBV7-3 and TRBJ2-3; the D gene is possibly TRBD1 (6 bases). Germline lookup yields CDR1 SGHTA and CDR2 FQGTGA. The CDR3 loop spans 18 amino acids. V lost 4 bases and J lost 0, with 20 bases in between.

The chain uses TRBV2 and TRBJ2-2; D is perhaps TRBD2 (5 bases). Germline CDR1 reads SNHLY; CDR2 reads FYNNEI. The CDR3 is 17 residues long. The V end lost 7 bases, the J end lost 1 base, and 19 bases lay between the germline ends. Here the CDR3 DNA reads TGTGCCAGCAACGGGCGACGGGAAAAAGGGAACACCGGGGAGCTGTTTTTT. Translating it yields CASNGRREKGNTGELFF.

The J gene is TRBJ2-5, the V gene TRBV4-1, with D maybe TRBD1 (5 bases). The V gene's germline CDR1 is MGHRA and CDR2 YSYEKL. V gave up 4 bases and J gave up 1 base, with 16 bases separating them. This CDR3 has 16 amino acids. The CDR3 DNA reads as TGCGCCAGCAGCCTCCTCGGCAGGGTCGGCCAAGAGACCCAGTACTTC. Encoded protein: CASSLLGRVGQETQYF.

The CDR3 protein is CSAQDSYGYTF. In nucleotides, the CDR3 is TGCAGTGCCCAAGACAGCTATGGCTACACCTTC. This chain joins TRBV20-1 and TRBJ1-2, with a weak D call TRBD1 (5 bases). CDR1 and CDR2 (germline): DFQATT, SNEGSKA (reference sequence). Deletions cut 6 bases from V and 4 bases from J, with 9 bases between. CDR3 size: 11 residues.

This sequence joins TRBV2 and TRBJ1-2; possibly TRBD1 for D (5 bases). Trimming stripped 3 bases from V and 8 bases from J, with 13 bases between. Germline lookup yields CDR1 SNHLY and CDR2 FYNNEI. This CDR3 has 13 amino acids. The CDR3 DNA reads as TGTGCCAGCAGTGAGCCAGGGCTCGGGGGCTACACCTTC. Protein product: CASSEPGLGGYTF. Based on the CDR3 plus reference TRBV2 and TRBJ1-2, the full variable domain is EPEVTQTPSHQVTQMGQEVILRCVPISNHLYFYWYRQILGQKVEFLVSFYNNEISEKSEIFDDQFSVERPDGSNFTLKIRSTKLEDSAMYFCASSEPGLGGYTFGSGTRLTVV.

The rearrangement joins TRBV19 to TRBJ1-5; D is possibly TRBD1 (5 bases). Trimming left V 3 bases short and J 6 bases short, with 12 bases between. The germline gives CDR1 LNHDA, CDR2 SQIVND (reference sequence). CDR3 length: 14 amino acids. The CDR3 spells CASSIRDSGQPQHF. As DNA, the CDR3 is TGTGCCAGTAGTATCAGGGACTCGGGTCAGCCCCAGCATTTT.

The gene calls are TRBV5-1 and TRBJ2-1, with 7 bases matching TRBD2. The length of the CDR3 is 16 residues. With 0 bases clipped from V and 8 bases from J, the junction kept 11 bases outside the gene matches. Germline lookup yields CDR1 SGHRS and CDR2 YFSETQ. CDR3 in amino acids: CASSLDGLGPSDEQFF. DNA for the CDR3: TGCGCCAGCAGCTTGGACGGACTAGGGCCCTCGGATGAGCAGTTCTTC.

As DNA, the CDR3 is TGTGCCAGCAGCTACAAAACCCGGACAGGGACCTCTGGGGCCAACGTCCTGACTTTC. This codes for CASSYKTRTGTSGANVLTF. V is TRBV11-2 and J is TRBJ2-6; TRBD1 agrees at 8 bases. V lost 4 bases, J lost 0 bases, and 11 bases stayed unmatched. Germline loops: CDR1 SGHAT, CDR2 FQNNGV. The CDR3 is 19 amino acids.